This TCR beta chain derives from a study of molecular identifiers for immune sequencing clone quantification. Study outcomes and limitations: Same-barcode identical TCR molecules could make highly expanded clones look smaller than they are. Investigators reportedly could detect spiked Jurkat TCR RNA from one cell among around 930,000 naive cells.

On this clonotype: What it binds is unknown.

With 10%, 30% or 50% of RNA, about 20,000 to 1,100,000 naive CD8 T cells were sequenced. TCRdb reprocessed the PCR reads via MiXCR and lists one record per CDR3 protein. Of 490,000 or so distinct CDR3 sequences listed, 20% to 25% are singletons. The trim removed 3 bases at V and 0 bases at J, leaving 4 bases unmatched. The CDR3 is 14 amino acids. CDR1 and CDR2 (germline): DFQATT, SNEGSKA (reference sequence). This chain links TRBV20-1 with TRBJ2-7; 8 bases line up with TRBD2. What was sequenced was naive CD8+ T cells from blood, with Jurkat cell RNA spiked in. Subset here: FACS-sorted CD8+CD4-CCR7+CD45RA+ naive T cells. This receptor was obtained from a human donor in good health. Some libraries in this study had Jurkat cell RNA spiked in. CDR3 in DNA: TGCAGTGCTAGTAAGCTAGCGGGCTCCTACGAGCAGTACTTC. This sequence encodes CSASKLAGSYEQYF.